These T cell receptor beta chains were read from a single sample in a study of shared clonotypes between healthy human individuals. Profiled with immunoSEQ multiplex PCR; TCRdb holds only in-frame clones, not every one. The sample has approximately 2,200,000 clones; more than 85% are singletons. Source material: naive CD8+ T cells from PBMCs. All receptors come from a man younger than 30 in good health. Some clones in this sample may be carry-over from other donors' samples. The CDR3 runs from the conserved cysteine through the conserved F or W. A D gene is named only where the DNA matches it firmly. Rows may omit the clone size; those that give it use once, few, many or a size class.

TRBJ2-7 | TRBV9 | . | 14 | . | CASSVGASSYEQYF | TGTGCCAGCAGCGTAGGGGCGAGTTCCTACGAGCAGTACTTC
TRBJ2-1 | TRBV10-3 | . | 18 | . | CAISVELAGQGVYNEQFF | TGTGCCATCAGTGTGGAACTAGCGGGACAGGGAGTCTACAATGAGCAGTTCTTC
TRBJ1-2 | TRBV14 | . | 12 | . | CASSQDVEGYTF | TGTGCCAGCAGCCAAGATGTTGAGGGCTACACCTTC
TRBJ1-1 | TRBV10-1 | . | 11 | . | CASSDGTEAFF | TGCGCCAGCAGTGATGGGACTGAAGCTTTCTTT
TRBJ2-1 | TRBV2 | . | 15 | . | CASSVSRDKPGEQFF | TGTGCCAGCAGTGTGAGCAGGGATAAGCCCGGTGAGCAGTTCTTC
TRBJ1-6 | TRBV7-8 | . | 13 | . | CASSYEGNSPLHF | TGTGCCAGCAGCTACGAGGGGAATTCACCCCTCCACTTT
TRBJ2-2 | TRBV13 | . | 15 | TRBD1 | CATQTGEADTGELFF | TGTGCCACCCAGACAGGGGAGGCGGACACCGGGGAGCTGTTTTTT
TRBJ2-1 | TRBV27 | . | 16 | TRBD1 | CASSLSPGTGAHEQFF | TGTGCCAGCAGTTTATCCCCCGGGACAGGGGCTCATGAGCAGTTCTTC
TRBJ1-2 | TRBV27 | once | 14 | TRBD1 | CASSGSRGRDGYTF | TGTGCCAGCAGTGGGTCCAGGGGGCGGGATGGCTACACCTTC
TRBJ1-3 | TRBV11-2 | . | 16 | . | CASSLGSFRSGNTIYF | TGTGCCAGCAGCTTGGGGTCCTTCCGCTCTGGAAACACCATATATTTT